The entry below gives a single T cell receptor beta chain sequence along with its context. Its target is unknown. These data belong to a study of cytomegalovirus exposure and HLA in healthy donors. Study conclusions and caveats: Analysis was performed later, and it showed HLA-associated TCR beta chains to be more clonally expanded than equally common others.

There are 15 residues in the CDR3. Looked up from germline, CDR1 is SGHVS and CDR2 is FQNEAQ. Unmatched junction bases numbered 13, after V lost 5 bases and J lost 7 bases. A multiplex PCR was run with 60 Vbeta primers and 13 Jbeta primers. Here immunoSEQ multiplex PCR was the method, and the copy in TCRdb shows in-frame clones only, minus some. The sample yields approximately 120,000 clones, less than 80% seen once. The TCR originated in a man aged 30 to 45 in good health and CMV-seronegative. The sequenced sample consisted of PBMCs. The chain combines TRBV7-8 with TRBJ1-1; TRBD1 aligns across 7 bases. DNA of the CDR3: TGTGCCAGCAGCCCGACACCCCGGGACAGCCATGAAGCTTTCTTT. Its protein product is CASSPTPRDSHEAFF.